This T cell receptor (beta chain) was obtained from a study of cytomegalovirus exposure and HLA in healthy donors. General study findings and limits: In an earlier analysis, productive rearrangement rates for most beta V segments clustered near 87% or 30%.

Germline V gene data show CDR1 as LNHNV and CDR2 as YYDKDF (reference sequence). Between the trimmed V and J ends, which lost 1 base and 0 bases, there was a span of 9 bases. CDR3 size: 15 residues. The PCR contained 60 Vbeta and 13 Jbeta primers. Authors' data handling: Roughly 10 million shared chains were among around 78 million unique TCR beta chains counted in a later analysis. The protocol was immunoSEQ multiplex PCR, while the TCRdb copy is restricted to in-frame clones and leaves out a portion. V, J and clone size derive from that table, while D and trimming were established from the DNA sequence. The sample has roughly 100,000 clones, roughly 80% seen once. Healthy bone marrow donors made up the donors. With respect to this clone: Its antigen is not known.

This chain links TRBV15 with TRBJ1-1, with D perhaps matching TRBD1 (5 bases). This receptor was taken from a man aged 35 to 55 in good health and CMV-seronegative. The sequenced material came from PBMCs. The CDR3 is CATSRVRGMNTEAFF. CDR3 coding DNA: TGTGCCACCAGCAGAGTGCGGGGGATGAACACTGAAGCTTTCTTT.